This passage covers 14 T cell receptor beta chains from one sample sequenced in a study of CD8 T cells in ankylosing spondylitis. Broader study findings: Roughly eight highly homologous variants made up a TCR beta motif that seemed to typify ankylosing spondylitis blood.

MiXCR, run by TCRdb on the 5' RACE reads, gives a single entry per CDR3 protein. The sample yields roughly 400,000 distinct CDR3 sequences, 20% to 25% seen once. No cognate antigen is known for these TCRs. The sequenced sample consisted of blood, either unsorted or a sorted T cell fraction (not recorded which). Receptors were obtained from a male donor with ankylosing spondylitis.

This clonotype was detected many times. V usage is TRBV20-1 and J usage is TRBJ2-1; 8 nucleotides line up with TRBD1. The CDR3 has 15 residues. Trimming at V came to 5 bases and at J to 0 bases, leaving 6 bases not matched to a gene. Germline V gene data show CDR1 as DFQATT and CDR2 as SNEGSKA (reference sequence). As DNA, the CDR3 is TGCAGTGCTGAAGACAGGGGAAGCTCCTACAATGAGCAGTTCTTC. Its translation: CSAEDRGSSYNEQFF.

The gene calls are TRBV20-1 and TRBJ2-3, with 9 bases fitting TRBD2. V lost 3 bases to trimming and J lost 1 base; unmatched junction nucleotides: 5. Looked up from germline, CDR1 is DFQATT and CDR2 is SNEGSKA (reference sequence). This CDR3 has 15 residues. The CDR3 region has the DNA TGCAGTGCTAGTATGCGGGAGGGCGGCACAGATACGCAGTATTTT. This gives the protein CSASMREGGTDTQYF.

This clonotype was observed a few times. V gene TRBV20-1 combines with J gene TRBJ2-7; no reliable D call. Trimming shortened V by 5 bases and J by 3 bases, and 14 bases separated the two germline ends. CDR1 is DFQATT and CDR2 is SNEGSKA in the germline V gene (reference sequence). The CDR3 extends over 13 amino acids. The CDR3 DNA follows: TGCAGTGCTTGGGGAACGAACTTCTACGAGCAGTACTTC. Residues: CSAWGTNFYEQYF.

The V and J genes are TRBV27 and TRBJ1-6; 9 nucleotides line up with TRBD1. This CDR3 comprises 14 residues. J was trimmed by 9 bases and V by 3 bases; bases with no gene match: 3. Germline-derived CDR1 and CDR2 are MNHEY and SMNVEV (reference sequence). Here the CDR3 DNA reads TGTGCCAGCAGTTTGGGACAGGGCGTTTCACCCCTCCACTTT. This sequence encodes CASSLGQGVSPLHF.

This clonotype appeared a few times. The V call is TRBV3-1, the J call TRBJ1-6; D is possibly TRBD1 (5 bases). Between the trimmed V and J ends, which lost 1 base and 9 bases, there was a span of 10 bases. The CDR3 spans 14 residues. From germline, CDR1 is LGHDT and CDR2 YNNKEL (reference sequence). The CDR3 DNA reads TGTGCCAGCAGCCAAGGGACAACAGGTTCACCCCTCCACTTT. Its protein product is CASSQGTTGSPLHF. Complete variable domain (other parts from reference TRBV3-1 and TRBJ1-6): DTAVSQTPKYLVTQMGNDKSIKCEQNLGHDTMYWYKQDSKKFLKIMFSYNNKELIINETVPNRFSPKSPDKAHLNLHINSLELGDSAVYFCASSQGTTGSPLHFGNGTRLTVT.

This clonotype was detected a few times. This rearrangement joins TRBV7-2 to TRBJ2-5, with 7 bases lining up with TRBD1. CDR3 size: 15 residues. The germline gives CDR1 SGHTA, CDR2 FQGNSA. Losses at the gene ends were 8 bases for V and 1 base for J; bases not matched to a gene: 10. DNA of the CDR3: TGTGCCAGCGGTACGGGACAGACCCGCCAAGAGACCCAGTACTTC. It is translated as CASGTGQTRQETQYF.

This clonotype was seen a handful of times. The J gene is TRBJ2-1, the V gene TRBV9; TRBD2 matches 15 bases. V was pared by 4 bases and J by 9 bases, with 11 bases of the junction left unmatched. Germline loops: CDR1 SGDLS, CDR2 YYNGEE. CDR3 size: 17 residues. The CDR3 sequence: CASSPRTSGRALGEQFF. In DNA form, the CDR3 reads TGTGCCAGCAGCCCCCGGACTAGCGGGAGGGCCCTAGGTGAGCAGTTCTTC.

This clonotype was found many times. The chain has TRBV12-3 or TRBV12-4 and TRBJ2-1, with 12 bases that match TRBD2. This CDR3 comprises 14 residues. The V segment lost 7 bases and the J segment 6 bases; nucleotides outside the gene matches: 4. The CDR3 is CASNPTSGSNEQFF. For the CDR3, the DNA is TGTGCCAGCAACCCGACTAGCGGGAGCAATGAGCAGTTCTTC.

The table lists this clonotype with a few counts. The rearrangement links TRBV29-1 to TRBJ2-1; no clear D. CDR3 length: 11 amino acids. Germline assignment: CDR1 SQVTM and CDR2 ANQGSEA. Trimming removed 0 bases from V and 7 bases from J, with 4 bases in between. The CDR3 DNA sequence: TGCAGCGTTGAAGAGGTAAATGAGCAGTTCTTC. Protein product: CSVEEVNEQFF.

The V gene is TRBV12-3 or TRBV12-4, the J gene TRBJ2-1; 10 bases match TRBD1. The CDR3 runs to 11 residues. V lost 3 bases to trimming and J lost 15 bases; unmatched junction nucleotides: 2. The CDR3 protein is CASSFGDRGFF. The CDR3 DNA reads TGTGCCAGCAGTTTTGGGGACAGGGGGTTCTTC.

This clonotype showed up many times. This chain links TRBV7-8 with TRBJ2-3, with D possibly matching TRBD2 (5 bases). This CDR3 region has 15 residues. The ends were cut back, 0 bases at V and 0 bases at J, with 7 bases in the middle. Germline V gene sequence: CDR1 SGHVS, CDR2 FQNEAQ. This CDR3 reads CASSLATTSTDTQYF. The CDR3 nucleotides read TGTGCCAGCAGCTTAGCGACTACTAGCACAGATACGCAGTATTTT.

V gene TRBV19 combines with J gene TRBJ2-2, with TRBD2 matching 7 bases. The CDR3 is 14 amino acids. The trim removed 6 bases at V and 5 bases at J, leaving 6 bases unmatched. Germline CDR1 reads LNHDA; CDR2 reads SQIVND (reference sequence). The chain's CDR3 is CASRGAGRTGELFF. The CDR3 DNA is TGTGCCAGTAGAGGAGCGGGGCGGACCGGGGAGCTGTTTTTT. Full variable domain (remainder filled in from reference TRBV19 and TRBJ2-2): DGGITQSPKYLFRKEGQNVTLSCEQNLNHDAMYWYRQDPGQGLRLIYYSQIVNDFQKGDIAEGYSVSREKKESFPLTVTSAQKNPTAFYLCASRGAGRTGELFFGEGSRLTVL.

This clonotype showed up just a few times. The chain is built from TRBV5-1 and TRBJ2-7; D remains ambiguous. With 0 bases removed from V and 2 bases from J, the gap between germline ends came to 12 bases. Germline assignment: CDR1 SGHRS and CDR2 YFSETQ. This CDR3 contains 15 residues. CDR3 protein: CASSLAADTTYEQYF. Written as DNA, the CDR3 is TGCGCCAGCAGCTTGGCCGCAGACACTACCTACGAGCAGTACTTC.

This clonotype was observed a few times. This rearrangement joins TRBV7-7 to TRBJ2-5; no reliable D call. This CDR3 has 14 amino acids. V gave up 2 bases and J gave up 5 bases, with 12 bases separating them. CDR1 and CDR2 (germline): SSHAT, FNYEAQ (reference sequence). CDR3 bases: TGTGCCAGCAGCTTAACTAATACCGGGGAGACCCAGTACTTC. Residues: CASSLTNTGETQYF.